Listed here is a single T cell receptor (beta chain). This clone was counted between two and nine times. The target of this receptor is not known. No qualities accompany the bases; no much larger clone lies one base away. This record belongs to a study of cytomegalovirus exposure and HLA in healthy donors (TCRdb year 2017). For context, the study as a whole: An earlier analysis of approximately 590 of the donors reported about 250 Gb of sequence data and approximately 110 million unique TCR beta sequences from approximately 180 million T cells. An early release that covered fewer than 800 HLA-typed donors contained about 300 gigabases of sequencing data and 70 million to 100 million unique TCR sequences. The genetic ancestry cluster associated with self-reported Caucasian donors included around four fifths of the approximately 430 genotyped donors. The study aimed to test whether signatures of past pathogen exposure could be identified by cataloging public T cell receptors. The study used immunosequencing to profile the T cell repertoires of approximately 690 subjects and linked those repertoires to cytomegalovirus serostatus. In addition to the first cohort of 500 to 850 subjects, a separate validation cohort of over 90 different subjects was used. To predict cytomegalovirus infection status, the study brought together high-throughput TCR immunosequencing, statistical association of individual TCRs with disease status, and machine learning. A later analysis re-analyzed previously published TCR beta repertoires from roughly 630 donors and added high-resolution HLA genotyping to study TCR occurrence patterns. Rather than using new phenotypic data, the later analysis identified candidate immune exposures from TCR beta sequences and from how often those sequences occurred across donors. In an earlier analysis of 500 to 650 of the donors, high-throughput TCR beta sequencing was used to judge whether each TCR beta V gene segment behaved as functional or pseudogenic. Donor age, sex, ethnicity and CMV serostatus were collected together with the repertoire data. In a later genetic analysis, genome-wide SNP genotypes for about three fifths of the 666 donors were used, and that subset was treated as a discovery cohort. All discovery cohort repertoires had been generated on a single sequencing platform. HLA typing covered class I and class II loci at four-digit resolution. Typing coverage varied by locus: 629-630 donors for A, B, C, DRB1 and DQB1; 500 to 550 for DQA1; about 590 for DPA1; more than 450 for DPB1. Roughly 5 DR-DQ haplotypes were handled as single units for association and clustering because linkage in the cohort was strong. Among some 400 genotyped donors of the cohort, an average of around 250,000 unique TCR beta nucleotide sequences was sequenced per donor, of which about 18% were non-productive.

Results and caveats for the whole study, not just this receptor: A further reported finding was that TCR beta sequences accurately predicted the HLA-A and HLA-B alleles for most subjects in the first cohort. Because HLA typing was missing for some donors at each locus, association tests included only the typed subset. In vitro tests confirmed that three of the cytomegalovirus-associated TCR beta chains recognize cytomegalovirus antigens. Across donors, most TCR sequences were observed very rarely, whereas some public TCRs were present in many individuals. At a false discovery rate of 0.05, a later analysis linked 15,000 to 20,000 TCR beta sequences to specific HLA alleles. In this cohort, only TCR beta chains were sequenced, and detectable features were limited by the absence of alpha or paired-chain data. Because the 87-base-pair reads could not distinguish some IMGT-functional V segments, including TRBV6-2 and TRBV6-3, those segments were excluded. In a later analysis, HLA-associated TCR beta chains showed more clonal expansion and lower generation probabilities than non-associated chains that were equally common. A group of highly shared sequence variants was considered likely to be a technical artifact of the sequencing pipeline. Broadly in line with IMGT annotations, most TCR beta V segments showed up in productive rearrangements about 87% or about 30% of the time in an earlier analysis of 450 to 600 of the donors. In a later analysis, most CMV-associated TCR beta chains were found to appear HLA-restricted, with HLA associations seemingly driven largely by CMV exposure. According to a later analysis, parvovirus B19, influenza, CMV and Epstein-Barr virus appeared linked to several top co-occurrence clusters. The study gave a list of more than 150 TCR beta chains associated with cytomegalovirus. In both the original and validation cohorts, the classifier was reported to diagnose cytomegalovirus status with high specificity and sensitivity. In a later genetic analysis, fewer N-insertions in productive TCRs were reported among donors in an Asian-associated ancestry cluster than the roughly 640-donor mean. Immune exposure information for the cohort was limited to CMV serostatus. In a later analysis, the rate of TCR association differed among HLA loci, with DRB1 alleles having the most associated TCRs and HLA-C alleles having the fewest. Linkage disequilibrium might explain the correlated functional status among segregating V segments, but an unknown experimental factor could not be ruled out. Assigning TCR associations to individual alleles was difficult when HLA alleles, especially DR and DQ, strongly co-occurred. A later genetic analysis associated a missense DCLRE1C variant with V-gene and J-gene trimming of TCR beta chains, and an independent cohort replicated the association. The authors suggested that the approach could potentially be extended to other disease states and immunological phenotypes. Roughly uniform sequencing depth across donors was assumed in presence/absence analyses, although this assumption may not hold. Because counts were too low, roughly 17 rarely observed V segments, including chromosome 9 orphons, were left out of the earlier analysis of approximately 580 of the donors.

Between the V and J ends, shortened by 1 base and 5 bases respectively, the junction contains 15 bases. Sequences SGHTS (CDR1) and YDEGEE (CDR2) are obtained from the germline V gene. Measured from the cysteine to the phenylalanine, the CDR3 is 15 residues long. Kept here is only the CDR3 DNA, which spans 45 bases and is read in frame from base 1. The cohort consisted of 650 to 700 healthy bone marrow donors. At the time of sampling, every cohort member was nominally healthy, though immune exposures that went unrecorded were likely present. The donor was CMV seronegative and was included in the group of 352 seronegative cohort members. A peripheral blood sample was provided by each donor, and peripheral blood mononuclear cells were used for TCR beta sequencing. Genomic DNA extraction from the blood cell samples was performed with the Qiagen DNeasy Blood Extraction Kit. Library preparation used the immunoSEQ multiplex PCR assay. For the multiplex PCR, a mixture combining 60 forward primers for TCR Vbeta segments and 13 reverse primers for TCR Jbeta segments was used. The CDR3 region of rearranged TCR beta genes was amplified from genomic DNA with a multiplex PCR assay. Amplified TCR beta libraries were sequenced as 87-base-pair reads on the Illumina HiSeq System. Per the authors' processing: Across the 500 to 850 repertoires, a later analysis counted 60 million to 90 million unique TCR beta chains, about 10 million of which were shared by at least two donors. To remove PCR and sequencing errors, raw reads were error-corrected and collapsed into unique sequences using a nearest-neighbor algorithm that merged closely related sequences. CDR3 sequences were aligned to IMGT reference sequences to assign V, D and J gene segments. For a sequence to be retained, a match of at least six nucleotides was required to both a V gene segment and a J gene segment. A rearrangement was called productive if the CDR3 had no stop codons and remained in frame with V and J, and every other rearrangement was called non-productive. Following IMGT convention, CDR3 was defined as the stretch from the second conserved V-encoded cysteine up to the conserved J-encoded phenylalanine. In an earlier analysis of 500 to 650 of the donors, sequences lacking an unambiguous match to a single V gene segment were excluded. An earlier analysis of roughly 590 of the donors called V segments functional above 56.7% productive rearrangements and segregating when the between-donor standard deviation exceeded 5%. A statistical classification framework was developed to diagnose cytomegalovirus status using the catalog of TCR beta chain sequences. In a later analysis, V and J genes were assigned by comparing TCR nucleotide sequences against IMGT/GENE-DB human TR gene sequences. Using the TCRdist pipeline, a later analysis assigned CDR3 sequences along with most-parsimonious VDJ recombination scenarios. In a later analysis, each TCR beta chain was defined by its CDR3 amino acid sequence together with its V-gene family, and reads without a unique V-gene family were excluded. As a way to deal with suspected cross-contamination and a sequencing artifact, a later analysis dropped roughly 620 nucleotide sequences that were highly shared and had low generation probability. In a later analysis, a clonal expansion index was calculated for each public chain from normalized within-repertoire ranks of inferred template counts. Generation probabilities in a later analysis came from a VDJ recombination model fitted to out-of-frame rearrangements, and those results were checked against IGoR. In a later analysis, TCR-TCR, TCR-HLA and TCR-CMV co-occurrence was scored with hypergeometric tests, and a repertoire-size bias correction was applied to TCR pairs. A later analysis estimated false discovery rates by permuting HLA or CMV assignments 20 times. In a later analysis, co-occurring TCRs were grouped with DBSCAN, and TCRdist sequence similarity was added when clustering was performed within HLA-allele-positive subsets. Repertoires with fewer than 30,000 or more than 120,000 public chains, plus five repertoires with anomalous nucleotide sharing, were excluded from co-occurrence clustering. TCRdb took this table from immuneACCESS and kept in-frame rearrangements with V and J called. Such tables lack part of the clones; where checked against another copy, unresolved V genes explain under half of the gap, and the rest is unexplained. V, J and clone size are taken as reported in that table, and D and trimming were inferred from the DNA itself. The sample table contains roughly 93,000 clones; only one count was recorded for over 65% of them. 1.8% of the sample rests with the top ten.

The receptor chain draws on TRBV5-8 and TRBJ2-5; confidence is insufficient to name the D gene. Material for sequencing was PBMCs. This TCR came from a male donor in good health and CMV-seronegative. The DNA reads TGTGCCAGCAGCTTGCAATCCCTGAGAGTGGAGACCCAGTACTTC. Its protein reads: CASSLQSLRVETQYF.